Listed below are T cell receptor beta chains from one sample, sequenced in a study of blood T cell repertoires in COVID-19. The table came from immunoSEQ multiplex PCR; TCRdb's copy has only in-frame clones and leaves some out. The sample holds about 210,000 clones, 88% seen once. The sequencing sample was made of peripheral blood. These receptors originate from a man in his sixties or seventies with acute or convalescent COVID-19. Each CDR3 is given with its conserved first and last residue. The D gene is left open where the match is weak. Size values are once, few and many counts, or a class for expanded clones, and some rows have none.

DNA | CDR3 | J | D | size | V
TGTGCCAGCAGCAAAGGACAGGGCGGTGGCTACACCTTC | CASSKGQGGGYTF | TRBJ1-2 | - | - | TRBV21-1
TGTGCCAGCAGCTTTCAACAAACTAGAGCCGGGGAGCTGTTTTTT | CASSFQQTRAGELFF | TRBJ2-2 | - | - | TRBV11-2
TGTGCCAGTAGTAAAGGACTGTTTAGTGAAGCTTTCTTT | CASSKGLFSEAFF | TRBJ1-1 | - | - | TRBV19
TGTGCCAGCAGCGCTGAACAGGGGGGAGGCTACACCTTC | CASSAEQGGGYTF | TRBJ1-2 | TRBD1 | few | TRBV9
TGTGCCAGCAGCTCTCGAGAGGGTTCGATATCGGAAGGCTACACCTTC | CASSSREGSISEGYTF | TRBJ1-2 | - | - | TRBV13
TGTGCCAGCAGCTTAGAAGGGGAATGGCTCGAGCAGTACTTC | CASSLEGEWLEQYF | TRBJ2-7 | - | - | TRBV7-9
TGTGCCAGCAGTCCCCCCAAAGGGGGTAACACTGAAGCTTTCTTT | CASSPPKGGNTEAFF | TRBJ1-1 | - | - | TRBV28
TGCGCCAGCAGCCTGGACAGTGGTTATGGCTACACCTTC | CASSLDSGYGYTF | TRBJ1-2 | - | - | TRBV5-1
TGCGCCAGCAGTCAAGCCTGGGGGTGTAGGGACACCGCCTGCGGCTACACCTTC | CASSQAWGCRDTACGYTF | TRBJ1-2 | - | - | TRBV23-1
TGTGCCAGCAGCCAAGTAACAGGACAATACGAGCAGTACTTC | CASSQVTGQYEQYF | TRBJ2-7 | - | - | TRBV4-2
TGTGCCACCAGCAATATAGGGACAGGGGAATCCCTCCACTTT | CATSNIGTGESLHF | TRBJ1-6 | TRBD1 | once | TRBV15
TGTGCCAGCAGTGCCGCCGGGACAGTCAATGGCTACACCTTC | CASSAAGTVNGYTF | TRBJ1-2 | TRBD1 | - | TRBV2
TGTGCCAGTAGTATGTTGGGGGCAGGACCAAGCTCTGGAAACACCATATATTTT | CASSMLGAGPSSGNTIYF | TRBJ1-3 | - | - | TRBV19
TGTGCCTGGAGTGGACTAGCGGGAGTTCAAGAGACCCAGTACTTC | CAWSGLAGVQETQYF | TRBJ2-5 | TRBD2 | - | TRBV30
TGTGCCAGCAGCGTGACAGGGGCGCCGGGGGCTTTCTTT | CASSVTGAPGAFF | TRBJ1-1 | TRBD1 | - | TRBV5-6
TGTGCCAGCAGTTCATTTCACATTAATGAGCAGTTCTTC | CASSSFHINEQFF | TRBJ2-1 | - | - | TRBV12-3/TRBV12-4
TGTGCCTGGAGTTTGGGCTCAAATCAGCCCCAGCATTTT | CAWSLGSNQPQHF | TRBJ1-5 | - | - | TRBV30
TGCGCCAGCAGCTTCGGCGGAGATGAAAAACTGTTTTTT | CASSFGGDEKLFF | TRBJ1-4 | - | - | TRBV4-1
TGTGCCAGCAGCCAAAGGGGGACAAGCGATGAGCAGTTCTTC | CASSQRGTSDEQFF | TRBJ2-1 | - | - | TRBV7-3
TGTGCCAGCAGCTTATCCGGACAGGGTTCATATGATACGCAGTATTTT | CASSLSGQGSYDTQYF | TRBJ2-3 | TRBD1 | - | TRBV7-3
TGTGCCAGCAGTCAAAGGTCGGTACAGGGAGGGCGCGCCCAGCATTTT | CASSQRSVQGGRAQHF | TRBJ1-5 | - | - | TRBV2
TGTGCCAGCAACACCCTGGGACAGGGGAGCGGAAACACCATATATTTT | CASNTLGQGSGNTIYF | TRBJ1-3 | TRBD1 | - | TRBV19
TGTGCCTGGAGTGGGGGACTAGCGGGAGGGAGTGAGCAGTTCTTC | CAWSGGLAGGSEQFF | TRBJ2-1 | TRBD2 | - | TRBV30
TGTGCCACCAGTGATTCAGGGGGCAATCAGCCCCAGCATTTT | CATSDSGGNQPQHF | TRBJ1-5 | - | - | TRBV24-1
TGTGCCAGTAGTAAACAAGGACAGGGGAACTACAATGAGCAGTTCTTC | CASSKQGQGNYNEQFF | TRBJ2-1 | TRBD1 | - | TRBV19
TGTGCCAGCAGTTCGGGACAGGGTAATGAAAAACTGTTTTTT | CASSSGQGNEKLFF | TRBJ1-4 | TRBD1 | - | TRBV28
TGTGCCAGCAGCCGTGGACGGGAGAACACTGAAGCTTTCTTT | CASSRGRENTEAFF | TRBJ1-1 | - | few | TRBV3-1/TRBV3-2
TGTGCCACCGCTCTAGCGGGGGACACAGATACGCAGTATTTT | CATALAGDTDTQYF | TRBJ2-3 | TRBD2 | - | TRBV24-1
TGTGCCAGCAGTTACTCCCGACTAGCGGGACCCGACCAAGAGACCCAGTACTTC | CASSYSRLAGPDQETQYF | TRBJ2-5 | TRBD2 | - | TRBV6-2/TRBV6-3
TGTGCCAGCAGCCCAGGGGTTGAAGCTTTCTTT | CASSPGVEAFF | TRBJ1-1 | - | few | TRBV12-3/TRBV12-4
TGTGCCAGCAGCCATGCAGATAACACTGAAGCTTTCTTT | CASSHADNTEAFF | TRBJ1-1 | - | few | TRBV3-1/TRBV3-2
TGCAGCGTTGGGGACTCTTCCCCAAGCTCCTACAATGAGCAGTTCTTC | CSVGDSSPSSYNEQFF | TRBJ2-1 | - | - | TRBV29-1
TGCAGCGTCCCGTCCTGGGGCGGTATCACAGATACGCAGTATTTT | CSVPSWGGITDTQYF | TRBJ2-3 | - | - | TRBV29-1
TGTGCCAGCAGCCAAAATACAGGGGAGCGGAAGTTTTTT | CASSQNTGERKFF | TRBJ1-4 | TRBD1 | once | TRBV14
TGTGCCAGCAGCTTATCGGCAGGAGGCTACACCTTC | CASSLSAGGYTF | TRBJ1-2 | - | - | TRBV7-9
TGTGCCAGCAGCAGTCCCCAGGGGGTGGGTTATGGCTACACCTTC | CASSSPQGVGYGYTF | TRBJ1-2 | - | - | TRBV21-1
TGCAGCGTGCCCGGGACACCGAGTTCTGGGGCCAACGTCCTGACTTTC | CSVPGTPSSGANVLTF | TRBJ2-6 | - | - | TRBV29-1
TGTGCCAGCAGCGGAAGGTCTAGCGGGACGATAACCTACGAGCAGTACTTC | CASSGRSSGTITYEQYF | TRBJ2-7 | TRBD2 | - | TRBV3-1/TRBV3-2
TGTGCCTGGATACGCACAGGGTTCTTCTACGAGCAGTACTTC | CAWIRTGFFYEQYF | TRBJ2-7 | - | - | TRBV30
TGTGCCAGTTCAAGACGGAGCGGGAGTGGTCCCGGGGAGCTGTTTTTT | CASSRRSGSGPGELFF | TRBJ2-2 | TRBD2 | - | TRBV9
TGTGCCAGCATACTGGGCATTAGCAATCAGCCCCAGCATTTT | CASILGISNQPQHF | TRBJ1-5 | - | few | TRBV6-5
TGTGCCAGCAGTTTATTGGGCAGGGGGCGGGGCACTAACTATGGCTACACCTTC | CASSLLGRGRGTNYGYTF | TRBJ1-2 | TRBD1 | - | TRBV27
TGTGCCAGCAGTTTCTCGGGGACTAGCGGGAGCTTCGATACGCAGTATTTT | CASSFSGTSGSFDTQYF | TRBJ2-3 | TRBD2 | once | TRBV27
TGCAGCGTTGAGTGGATGGAGGGTGGCGGCTACACCTTC | CSVEWMEGGGYTF | TRBJ1-2 | - | - | TRBV29-1
TGCAGCGTTGGGACAGGGGTAGGAAACACCATATATTTT | CSVGTGVGNTIYF | TRBJ1-3 | TRBD1 | - | TRBV29-1
TGCGCCAGCAGCCAAGCCACAGCTACGTACTACAATGAGCAGTTCTTC | CASSQATATYYNEQFF | TRBJ2-1 | - | - | TRBV4-1
TGTGCCAGCAGTTACTCAATAGGACAGGGACAAGAGACCCAGTACTTC | CASSYSIGQGQETQYF | TRBJ2-5 | TRBD1 | - | TRBV6-5
TGTGCCAGTAGTAAGACAGGGATCGGCACTGAAGCTTTCTTT | CASSKTGIGTEAFF | TRBJ1-1 | TRBD1 | - | TRBV19